Listed below are T cell receptor beta chains from one sample, sequenced in a study of molecular identifiers for immune sequencing clone quantification. TCRdb analysed the PCR reads with MiXCR anew, one entry per CDR3 protein. The sample carries over 90,000 distinct CDR3 sequences, 30% to 45% recorded once. Sequences were obtained from naive CD8+ T cells from blood, with Jurkat cell RNA spiked in. These receptors all stem from a human donor in good health. Some libraries in this study had Jurkat cell RNA spiked in. CDR3s include the opening cysteine and the closing phenylalanine or tryptophan. D genes are given only for firm matches. Where a row states a size, it is once, few, many or the class of an expanded clone; other rows omit it.

V: TRBV5-3; length: 14; size: .; J: TRBJ2-1; D: TRBD1; DNA: TGTGCCAGCAGCACCTTTACAGGGGTCAATGAGCAGTTCTTC; CDR3: CASSTFTGVNEQFF
V: TRBV29-1; length: 13; size: .; J: TRBJ2-4; D: .; DNA: TGCAGCGTCGAAGAGGGGAACAAAAACATTCAGTACTTC; CDR3: CSVEEGNKNIQYF
V: TRBV11-2; length: 15; size: .; J: TRBJ1-4; D: .; DNA: TGTGCCAGCAGCATATGGGGGCAGGGGCCTGAAAAACTGTTTTTT; CDR3: CASSIWGQGPEKLFF
V: TRBV4-2; length: 16; size: .; J: TRBJ1-4; D: .; DNA: TGTGCCAGCAGCCGAGTAGTTCGGGACAATCGGGAAAAACTGTTTTTT; CDR3: CASSRVVRDNREKLFF
V: TRBV7-7; length: 13; size: .; J: TRBJ2-5; D: TRBD1; DNA: TGTGCCAGCAGCAATCGACAGGGGGAGACCCAGTACTTC; CDR3: CASSNRQGETQYF
V: TRBV4-3; length: 17; size: once; J: TRBJ2-3; D: TRBD1; DNA: TGCGCCAGCAGCCAAGATTGGACAGGGGGTTGGTCAGTTACGCAGTATTTT; CDR3: CASSQDWTGGWSVTQYF
V: TRBV7-2; length: 14; size: .; J: TRBJ2-1; D: .; DNA: TGTGCCAGCAGCTTTACCAGAAAGTACATTGAGAAGTTCTTC; CDR3: CASSFTRKYIEKFF
V: TRBV4-2; length: 16; size: few; J: TRBJ2-3; D: TRBD1; DNA: TGTGCCAGCAGCCAAGATGGGACAGGGGGGGCAGATACGCAGTATTTT; CDR3: CASSQDGTGGADTQYF
V: TRBV4-1; length: 11; size: .; J: TRBJ2-7; D: .; DNA: TGCGTCAGCAGCCATAGGGGCGAGCAGTACTTC; CDR3: CVSSHRGEQYF
V: TRBV19; length: 16; size: .; J: TRBJ2-2; D: TRBD2; DNA: TGTGCCAGTATCCCCGGAGCGGGACGGTACACCGGGGAGCTGTTTTTT; CDR3: CASIPGAGRYTGELFF
V: TRBV27; length: 17; size: once; J: TRBJ1-5; D: .; DNA: TGTGCCAGCTGTCCCGCTCCTAGCTGGGGGTTCTATCAGCCCCAGCATTTT; CDR3: CASCPAPSWGFYQPQHF
V: TRBV7-6; length: 14; size: .; J: TRBJ2-5; D: .; DNA: TGTGCCAGCAGCCAACAGAGAGCGGGCGAGACCCAGTACTTC; CDR3: CASSQQRAGETQYF
V: TRBV2; length: 16; size: few; J: TRBJ2-7; D: .; DNA: TGTGCCAGCCAAAACAGGGATTCAATCCCCCACTACGAGCAGTACTTC; CDR3: CASQNRDSIPHYEQYF
V: TRBV28; length: 15; size: .; J: TRBJ2-1; D: TRBD2; DNA: TGTGCCAGCAGTACCCCTAGCGGGAGGAACGTTGAGCAGTTCTTC; CDR3: CASSTPSGRNVEQFF
V: TRBV20-1; length: 12; size: .; J: TRBJ2-1; D: TRBD2; DNA: TGCAGTGCGAAGCGGGACTACAATGAGCAGTTCTTC; CDR3: CSAKRDYNEQFF
V: TRBV3-1; length: 14; size: few; J: TRBJ1-1; D: TRBD1; DNA: TGTGCCAGCAGCCACGCCGGGACAGGGGTCGAAGCTTTCTTT; CDR3: CASSHAGTGVEAFF
V: TRBV6-1; length: 18; size: few; J: TRBJ1-6; D: .; DNA: TGTGCCAGCAGTGAAGAGGACCCAGGATCTTACTCTAATTCACCCCTCCACTTT; CDR3: CASSEEDPGSYSNSPLHF
V: TRBV20-1; length: 14; size: .; J: TRBJ2-5; D: .; DNA: TGCAGTACCCTGACCCGGGAAGATCAAGAGCCCCAGTACTTC; CDR3: CSTLTREDQEPQYF
V: TRBV4-3; length: 15; size: .; J: TRBJ1-3; D: TRBD1; DNA: TGCGCCAGCAGCCAACTACAGGGGGCTGGAAACACCATATATTTT; CDR3: CASSQLQGAGNTIYF
V: TRBV5-1; length: 16; size: many; J: TRBJ2-3; D: TRBD2; DNA: TGCGCCAGCAGCTGGCCGGGACTAGCGGACACAGATACGCAGTATTTT; CDR3: CASSWPGLADTDTQYF
V: TRBV5-3; length: 13; size: .; J: TRBJ2-7; D: .; DNA: TGTGCCAGCAGCTCGAGCGTATCCTACGAGCAGTGCTTC; CDR3: CASSSSVSYEQCF
V: TRBV7-9; length: 14; size: .; J: TRBJ2-7; D: .; DNA: TGTGCCAGCAGCTTAGAAGGGGTCCGCTACGAGCAGTACTTC; CDR3: CASSLEGVRYEQYF
V: TRBV12-3/TRBV12-4; length: 14; size: .; J: TRBJ2-7; D: .; DNA: TGTGCCAGCTCCGAGGGGCCGAGCTCCTACGAGCAGTACTTC; CDR3: CASSEGPSSYEQYF
V: TRBV13; length: 17; size: .; J: TRBJ2-1; D: TRBD1; DNA: TGTGCCAGCAGCGGAGAGGGGACAGGGGAGGGTCATAATGAGCAGTTCTTC; CDR3: CASSGEGTGEGHNEQFF
V: TRBV4-3; length: 14; size: .; J: TRBJ2-3; D: .; DNA: TGCGCCAGCAGCCATGATGACGGGGCAGATACGCAGTATTTT; CDR3: CASSHDDGADTQYF
V: TRBV15; length: 13; size: .; J: TRBJ2-7; D: .; DNA: TGTGCCACCACCACGGGGGGCACCTACGAGCAGTACTTC; CDR3: CATTTGGTYEQYF
V: TRBV12-3/TRBV12-4; length: 15; size: .; J: TRBJ1-5; D: .; DNA: TGTGCCAGCAGTCCCCAGCAATATAGCAATCAGCCCCAGCATTTT; CDR3: CASSPQQYSNQPQHF
V: TRBV12-3/TRBV12-4; length: 18; size: .; J: TRBJ2-6; D: TRBD2; DNA: TGTGCCAGCAGTTGGGGACTAGCGGCTACCTCTGGGGCCAACGTCCTGACTTTC; CDR3: CASSWGLAATSGANVLTF
V: TRBV4-1; length: 13; size: .; J: TRBJ1-5; D: .; DNA: TGCGCCAGCAGCCAACTCGTAAATCAGCCCCAGCATTTT; CDR3: CASSQLVNQPQHF
V: TRBV7-9; length: 14; size: .; J: TRBJ1-1; D: .; DNA: TGTGCCATCACAGGGTTGCGGATGAACACTGAAGCTTTCTTT; CDR3: CAITGLRMNTEAFF
V: TRBV28; length: 14; size: few; J: TRBJ2-7; D: .; DNA: TGTGCCAGCAGTTTAGAGGCGGCCTCCTACGAGCAGTACTTC; CDR3: CASSLEAASYEQYF